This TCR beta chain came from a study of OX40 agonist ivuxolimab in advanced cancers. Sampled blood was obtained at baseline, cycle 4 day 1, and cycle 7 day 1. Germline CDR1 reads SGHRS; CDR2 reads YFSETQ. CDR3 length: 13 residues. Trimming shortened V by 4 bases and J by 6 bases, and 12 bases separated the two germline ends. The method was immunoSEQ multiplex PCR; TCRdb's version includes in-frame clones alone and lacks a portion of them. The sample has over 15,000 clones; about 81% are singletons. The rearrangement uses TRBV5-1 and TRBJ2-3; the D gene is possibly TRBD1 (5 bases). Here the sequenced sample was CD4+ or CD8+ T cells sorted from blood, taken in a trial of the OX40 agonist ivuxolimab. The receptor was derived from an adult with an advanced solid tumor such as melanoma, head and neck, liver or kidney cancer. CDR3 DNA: TGCGCCAGCAGCCCGACAGTGCGGGATACGCAGTATTTT. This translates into CASSPTVRDTQYF.